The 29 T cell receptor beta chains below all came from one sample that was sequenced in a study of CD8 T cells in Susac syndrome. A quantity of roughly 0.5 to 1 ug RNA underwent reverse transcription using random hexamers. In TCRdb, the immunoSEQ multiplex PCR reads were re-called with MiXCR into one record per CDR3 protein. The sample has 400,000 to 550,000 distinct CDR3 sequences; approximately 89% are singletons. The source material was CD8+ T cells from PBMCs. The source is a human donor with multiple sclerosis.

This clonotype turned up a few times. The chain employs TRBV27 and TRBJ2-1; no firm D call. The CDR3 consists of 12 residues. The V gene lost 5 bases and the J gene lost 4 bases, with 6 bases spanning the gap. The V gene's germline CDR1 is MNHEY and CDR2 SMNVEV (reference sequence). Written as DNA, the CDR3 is TGTGCCAGCAGTAGCAGGTACAATGAGCAGTTCTTC. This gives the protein CASSSRYNEQFF.

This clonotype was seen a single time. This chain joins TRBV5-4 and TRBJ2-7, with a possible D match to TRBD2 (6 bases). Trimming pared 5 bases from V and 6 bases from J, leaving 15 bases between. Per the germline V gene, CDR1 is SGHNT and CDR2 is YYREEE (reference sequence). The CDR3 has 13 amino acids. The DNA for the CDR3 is TGTGCCAGCAGTCCGGGACTGCCTACCGAGCAGTACTTC. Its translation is CASSPGLPTEQYF.

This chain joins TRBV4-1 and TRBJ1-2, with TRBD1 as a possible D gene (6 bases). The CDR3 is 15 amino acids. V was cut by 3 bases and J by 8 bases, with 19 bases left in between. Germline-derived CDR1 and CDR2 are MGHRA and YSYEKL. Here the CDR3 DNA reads TGCGCCAGCAGCCATGCCGACTCAGGGGACTGGGGCTACACCTTC. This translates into CASSHADSGDWGYTF.

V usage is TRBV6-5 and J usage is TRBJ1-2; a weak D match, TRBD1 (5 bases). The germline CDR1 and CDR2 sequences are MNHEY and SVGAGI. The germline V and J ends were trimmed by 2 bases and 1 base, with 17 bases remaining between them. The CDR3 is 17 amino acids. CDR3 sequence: CASSYTPRQGDNYGYTF. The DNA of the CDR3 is TGTGCCAGCAGTTACACTCCTCGGCAAGGGGATAACTATGGCTACACCTTC.

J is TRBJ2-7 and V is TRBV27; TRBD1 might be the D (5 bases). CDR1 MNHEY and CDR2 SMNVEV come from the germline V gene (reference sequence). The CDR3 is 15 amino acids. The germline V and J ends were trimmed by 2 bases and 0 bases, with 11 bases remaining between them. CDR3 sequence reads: CASSLRAGNSYEQYF. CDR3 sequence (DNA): TGTGCCAGCAGTTTAAGAGCAGGGAACTCCTACGAGCAGTACTTC.

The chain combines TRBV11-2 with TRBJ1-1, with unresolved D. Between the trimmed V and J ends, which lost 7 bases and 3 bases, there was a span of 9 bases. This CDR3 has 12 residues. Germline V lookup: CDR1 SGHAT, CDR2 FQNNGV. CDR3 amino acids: CASTPTDTEAFF. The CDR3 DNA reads TGTGCCAGCACCCCGACTGACACTGAAGCTTTCTTT.

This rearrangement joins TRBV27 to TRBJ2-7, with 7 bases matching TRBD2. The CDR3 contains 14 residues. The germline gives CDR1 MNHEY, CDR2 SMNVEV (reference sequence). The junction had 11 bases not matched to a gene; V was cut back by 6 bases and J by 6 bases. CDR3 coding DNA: TGTGCCAGCAGCCCCGGACTAGAATGGAGCGAGCAGTACTTC. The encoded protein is CASSPGLEWSEQYF.

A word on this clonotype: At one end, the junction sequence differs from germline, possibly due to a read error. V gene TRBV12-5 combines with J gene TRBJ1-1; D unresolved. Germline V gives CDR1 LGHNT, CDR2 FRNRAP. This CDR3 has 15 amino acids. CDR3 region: CASGLATNLKTEAFF. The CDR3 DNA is TGTGCTAGTGGTTTGGCTACCAATTTGAAAACTGAAGCTTTCTTT.

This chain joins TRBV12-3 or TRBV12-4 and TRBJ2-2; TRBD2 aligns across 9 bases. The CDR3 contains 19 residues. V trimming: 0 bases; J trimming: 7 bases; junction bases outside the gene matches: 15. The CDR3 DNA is TGTGCCAGCAGTTTAGCCAGGGAATGGGTAGCGGGAGAAGTCGGGGAGCTGTTTTTT. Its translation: CASSLAREWVAGEVGELFF.

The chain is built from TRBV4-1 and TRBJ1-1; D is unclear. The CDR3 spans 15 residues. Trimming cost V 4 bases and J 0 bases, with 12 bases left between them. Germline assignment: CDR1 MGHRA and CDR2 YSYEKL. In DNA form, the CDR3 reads TGCGCCAGCAGCCCTCGGTGGGCGATGAACACTGAAGCTTTCTTT. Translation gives CASSPRWAMNTEAFF.

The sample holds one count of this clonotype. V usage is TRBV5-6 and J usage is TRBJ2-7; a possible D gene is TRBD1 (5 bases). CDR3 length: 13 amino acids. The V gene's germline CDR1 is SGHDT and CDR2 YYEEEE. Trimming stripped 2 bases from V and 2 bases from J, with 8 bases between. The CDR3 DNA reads TGTGCCAGCAGCTTTAAGACAGCCTACGAGCAGTACTTC. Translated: CASSFKTAYEQYF.

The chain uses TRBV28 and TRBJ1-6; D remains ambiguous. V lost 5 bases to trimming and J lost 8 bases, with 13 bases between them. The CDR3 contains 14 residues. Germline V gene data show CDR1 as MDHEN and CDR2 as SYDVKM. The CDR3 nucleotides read TGTGCCAGCAGTGAGACCCTGCGGGATTCACCCCTCCACTTT. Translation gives CASSETLRDSPLHF. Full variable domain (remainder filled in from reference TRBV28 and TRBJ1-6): DVKVTQSSRYLVKRTGEKVFLECVQDMDHENMFWYRQDPGLGLRLIYFSYDVKMKEKGDIPEGYSVSREKKERFSLILESASTNQTSMYLCASSETLRDSPLHFGNGTRLTVT.

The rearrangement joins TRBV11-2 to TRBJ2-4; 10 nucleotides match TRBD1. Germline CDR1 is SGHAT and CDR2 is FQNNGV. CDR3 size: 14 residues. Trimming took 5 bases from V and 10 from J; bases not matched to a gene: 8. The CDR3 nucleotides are TGTGCCAGCAGCGCCCGGGACAGGGGAGAGATTCAGTACTTC. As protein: CASSARDRGEIQYF.

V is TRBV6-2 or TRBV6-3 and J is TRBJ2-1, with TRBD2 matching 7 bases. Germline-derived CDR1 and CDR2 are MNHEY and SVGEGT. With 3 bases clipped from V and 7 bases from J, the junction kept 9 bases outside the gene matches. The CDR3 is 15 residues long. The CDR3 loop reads CASSYLAGEGNEQFF. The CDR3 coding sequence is TGTGCCAGCAGTTATTTGGCGGGAGAGGGAAATGAGCAGTTCTTC.

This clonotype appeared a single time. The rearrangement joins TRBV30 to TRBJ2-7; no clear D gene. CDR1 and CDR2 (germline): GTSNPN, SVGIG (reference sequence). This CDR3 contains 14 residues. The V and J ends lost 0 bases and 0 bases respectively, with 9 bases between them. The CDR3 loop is CAWSVSSSSYEQYF. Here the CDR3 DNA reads TGTGCCTGGAGTGTATCCAGCAGCTCCTACGAGCAGTACTTC.

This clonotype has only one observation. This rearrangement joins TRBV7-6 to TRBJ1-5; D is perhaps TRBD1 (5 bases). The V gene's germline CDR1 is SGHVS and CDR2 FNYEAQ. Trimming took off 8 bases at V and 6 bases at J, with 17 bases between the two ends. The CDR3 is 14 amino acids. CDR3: CASGRGRGGQPQHF. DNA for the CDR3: TGTGCCAGCGGGCGGGGCCGGGGGGGTCAGCCCCAGCATTTT.

CDR3 nucleotides: TGTGCTAGTGGTTTCCCTCGGGGAAGGTACCATCAGCCCCAGCATTTT. Residues: CASGFPRGRYHQPQHF. The chain uses TRBV12-5 and TRBJ1-5; D is unresolved. The V and J ends lost 3 bases and 5 bases respectively, with 17 bases between them. The CDR3 runs 16 residues. CDR1 and CDR2 from the germline V gene are LGHNT and FRNRAP. The full variable domain, its missing parts supplied by reference TRBV12-5 and TRBJ1-5, is DARVTQTPRHKVTEMGQEVTMRCQPILGHNTVFWYRQTMMQGLELLAYFRNRAPLDDSGMPKDRFSAEMPDATLATLKIQPSEPRDSAVYFCASGFPRGRYHQPQHFGDGTRLSIL.

CDR3 sequence reads: CSVDDGGATSNYGYTF. In DNA, the CDR3 is TGCAGCGTTGACGACGGGGGAGCGACCTCTAACTATGGCTACACCTTC. The chain couples TRBV29-1 to TRBJ1-2; maybe TRBD1 (5 bases). The CDR3 covers 16 residues. The germline V gene has CDR1 SQVTM and CDR2 ANQGSEA. V was cut by 3 bases and J by 0 bases, with 17 bases left in between.

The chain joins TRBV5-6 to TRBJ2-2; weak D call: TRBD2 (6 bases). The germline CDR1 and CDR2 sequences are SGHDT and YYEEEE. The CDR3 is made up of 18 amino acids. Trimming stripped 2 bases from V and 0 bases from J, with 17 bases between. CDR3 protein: CASSLGSRRAANTGELFF. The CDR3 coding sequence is TGTGCCAGCAGCTTAGGGAGCAGGAGGGCTGCGAACACCGGGGAGCTGTTTTTT.

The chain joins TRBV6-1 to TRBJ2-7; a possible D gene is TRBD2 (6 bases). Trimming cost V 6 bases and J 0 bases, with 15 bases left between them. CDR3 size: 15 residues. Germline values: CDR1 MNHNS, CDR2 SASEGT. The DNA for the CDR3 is TGTGCCAGCAGGGAGGGACGGAGAAGCTCCTACGAGCAGTACTTC. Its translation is CASREGRRSSYEQYF.

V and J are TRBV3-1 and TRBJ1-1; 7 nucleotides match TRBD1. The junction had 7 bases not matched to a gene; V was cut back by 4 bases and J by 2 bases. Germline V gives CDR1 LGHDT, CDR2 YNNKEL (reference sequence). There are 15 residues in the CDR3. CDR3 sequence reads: CASSLGQAVNTEAFF. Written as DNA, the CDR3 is TGTGCCAGCAGCCTCGGACAGGCCGTCAACACTGAAGCTTTCTTT.

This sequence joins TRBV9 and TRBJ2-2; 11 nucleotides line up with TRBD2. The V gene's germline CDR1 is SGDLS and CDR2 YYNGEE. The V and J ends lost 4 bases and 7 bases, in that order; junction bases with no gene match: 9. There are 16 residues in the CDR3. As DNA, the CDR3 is TGTGCCAGCAGCATCCGACTAGCGGGAAAAAACGGGGAGCTGTTTTTT. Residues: CASSIRLAGKNGELFF.

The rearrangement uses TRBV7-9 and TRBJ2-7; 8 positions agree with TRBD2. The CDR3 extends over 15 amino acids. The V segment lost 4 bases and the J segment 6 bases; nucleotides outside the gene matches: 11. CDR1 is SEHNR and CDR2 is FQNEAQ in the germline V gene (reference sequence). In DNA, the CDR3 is TGTGCCAGCAGCTCCGCCCGGGAGGGGCCCCTCGAGCAGTACTTC. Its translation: CASSSAREGPLEQYF.

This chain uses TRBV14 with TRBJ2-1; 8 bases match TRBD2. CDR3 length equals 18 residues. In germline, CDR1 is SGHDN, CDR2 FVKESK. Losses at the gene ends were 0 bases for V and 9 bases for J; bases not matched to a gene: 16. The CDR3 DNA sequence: TGTGCCAGCAGCCAAGATAATCGTGGCCTAGCGGGCTTGGGTGAGCAGTTCTTC. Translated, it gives CASSQDNRGLAGLGEQFF.

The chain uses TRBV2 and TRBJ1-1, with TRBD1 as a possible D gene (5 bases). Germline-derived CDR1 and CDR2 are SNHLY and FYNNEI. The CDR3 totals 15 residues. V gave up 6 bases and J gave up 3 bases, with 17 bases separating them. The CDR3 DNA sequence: TGTGCCAGCAGCCCGCTCTCTCCAGGGTACACTGAAGCTTTCTTT. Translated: CASSPLSPGYTEAFF.

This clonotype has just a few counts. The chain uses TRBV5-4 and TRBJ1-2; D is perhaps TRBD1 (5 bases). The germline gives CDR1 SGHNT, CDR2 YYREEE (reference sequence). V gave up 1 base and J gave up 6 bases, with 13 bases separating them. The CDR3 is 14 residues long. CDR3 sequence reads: CASSLSGGPDGYTF. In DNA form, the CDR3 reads TGTGCCAGCAGCTTGTCCGGGGGACCCGATGGCTACACCTTC.

The CDR3 loop reads CATRHRMNTEAFF. CDR3 DNA sequence: TGTGCCACCAGACACAGAATGAACACTGAAGCTTTCTTT. J is TRBJ1-1 and V is TRBV15; D ambiguous. The germline V and J ends were trimmed by 6 bases and 0 bases, with 8 bases remaining between them. Germline V gene lookup returns CDR1 LNHNV and CDR2 YYDKDF (reference sequence). CDR3 length: 13 amino acids.

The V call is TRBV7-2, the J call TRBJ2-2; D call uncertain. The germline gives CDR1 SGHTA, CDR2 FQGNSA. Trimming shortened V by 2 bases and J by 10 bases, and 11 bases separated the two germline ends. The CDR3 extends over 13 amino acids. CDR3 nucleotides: TGTGCCAGCAGCTTACCGGGTGCCGAGGAGCTGTTTTTT. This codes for CASSLPGAEELFF.

CDR3 sequence: CSATWGESYEQYF. As DNA, the CDR3 is TGCAGTGCTACCTGGGGGGAGTCCTACGAGCAGTACTTC. This chain joins TRBV20-1 and TRBJ2-7; tentatively, D is TRBD2 (6 bases). Germline CDR1 is DFQATT and CDR2 is SNEGSKA (reference sequence). V was clipped by 4 bases and J by 1 base, with 11 bases between them. The CDR3 is 13 amino acids.